A selection of T cell receptor beta chains follows, all from one sample in a study of blood T cell repertoires in COVID-19. Clones were sequenced by immunoSEQ multiplex PCR, and TCRdb holds only the in-frame ones, with some missing. In the table there are about 28,000 clones, 85% to 95% of which are singletons. Sample: peripheral blood. The origin of the receptors is a woman aged 70 to 79 with COVID-19, enrolled during active disease. The CDR3 runs from the conserved cysteine through the conserved F or W. Each record gives: J gene, D gene, clone size, V gene, CDR3 protein, CDR3 DNA. The D gene is left open where the match is weak. Only some rows state a clone size, as once, few, many or a class for expanded clones.

TRBJ2-2 | TRBD2 | NA | TRBV27 | CASTSGNTGELFF | TGTGCCAGCACTAGCGGTAACACCGGGGAGCTGTTTTTT
TRBJ2-5 | TRBD1 | NA | TRBV10-1 | CASSELGQGTQETQYF | TGCGCCAGCAGTGAATTAGGACAGGGAACCCAAGAGACCCAGTACTTC
TRBJ1-3 | NA | once | TRBV11-2 | CASSLDGGGDSGNTIYF | TGTGCCAGCAGCTTAGATGGCGGGGGAGACTCTGGAAACACCATATATTTT
TRBJ1-6 | TRBD1 | NA | TRBV28 | CASSFTGQESSYNSPLHF | TGTGCCAGCAGTTTCACCGGACAGGAGAGCTCCTATAATTCACCCCTCCACTTT
TRBJ1-5 | NA | NA | TRBV16 | CASSQSPPAGNQPQHF | TGTGCCAGCAGCCAATCACCCCCGGCGGGCAATCAGCCCCAGCATTTT
TRBJ2-7 | TRBD1 | NA | TRBV4-3 | CASSPWTGGSYEQYF | TGCGCCAGCAGCCCGTGGACAGGGGGCTCCTACGAGCAGTACTTC
TRBJ1-2 | NA | NA | TRBV24-1 | CATSTRGGDYGYTF | TGTGCCACCAGTACCAGAGGGGGTGACTATGGCTACACCTTC
TRBJ2-7 | NA | NA | TRBV6-2/TRBV6-3 | CASSEPMREQYF | TGTGCCAGCAGCGAGCCGATGAGAGAGCAGTACTTC
TRBJ1-2 | NA | NA | TRBV28 | CASSPRVRKTGYTF | TGTGCCAGCAGTCCCCGGGTCCGGAAGACTGGCTACACCTTC
TRBJ1-5 | TRBD1 | NA | TRBV6-1 | CASSEGQGAYQPQHF | TGTGCCAGCAGTGAGGGACAGGGGGCCTATCAGCCCCAGCATTTT
TRBJ1-5 | NA | NA | TRBV7-3 | CASSSPREGDHQPQHF | TGTGCCAGCAGCTCGCCCCGGGAGGGAGATCATCAGCCCCAGCATTTT
TRBJ2-7 | TRBD2 | NA | TRBV5-1 | CASSSLRGSGVGYEQYF | TGCGCCAGCAGCTCCCTCCGGGGTAGCGGGGTTGGTTACGAGCAGTACTTC
TRBJ1-1 | NA | NA | TRBV30 | CAWSVPRSLYNTEAFF | TGTGCCTGGAGTGTACCTAGGAGCCTCTACAACACTGAAGCTTTCTTT
TRBJ1-1 | NA | NA | TRBV6-5 | CASTRRGVAEAFF | TGTGCCAGCACTCGGCGGGGAGTGGCTGAAGCTTTCTTT
TRBJ2-7 | NA | NA | TRBV20-1 | CSASQAYEQYF | TGCAGTGCCAGCCAGGCCTACGAGCAGTACTTC
TRBJ2-7 | TRBD1 | once | TRBV30 | CAWDRDSYEQYF | TGTGCCTGGGACCGGGACAGTTACGAGCAGTACTTC
TRBJ1-2 | TRBD1 | NA | TRBV18 | CASSPGQGRNYGYTF | TGTGCCAGCTCACCTGGACAGGGTCGCAACTATGGCTACACCTTC
TRBJ2-5 | NA | NA | TRBV3-1/TRBV3-2 | CASSQDAQQETQYF | TGTGCCAGCAGCCAAGACGCTCAGCAAGAGACCCAGTACTTC
TRBJ1-2 | NA | NA | TRBV28 | CASSPVLGGTHGYTF | TGTGCCAGCAGTCCCGTTTTGGGGGGTACACACGGCTACACCTTC
TRBJ2-7 | TRBD2 | NA | TRBV5-1 | CASSGTSGTYEQYF | TGCGCCAGCAGCGGGACTAGCGGTACCTACGAGCAGTACTTC
TRBJ1-5 | NA | NA | TRBV12-3/TRBV12-4 | CASSADRNQPQHF | TGTGCCAGCAGTGCGGACAGAAATCAGCCCCAGCATTTT
TRBJ2-1 | TRBD2 | NA | TRBV6-1 | CASSEWGLAGNYNEQFF | TGTGCCAGCAGTGAATGGGGACTAGCGGGGAACTACAATGAGCAGTTCTTC
TRBJ1-2 | NA | NA | TRBV4-1 | CASSPERLQGPSF | TGCGCCAGCAGCCCGGAGAGGTTGCAGGGCCCTTCCTTC
TRBJ2-3 | NA | NA | TRBV5-4 | CASSLGSPGTDTQYF | TGTGCCAGCAGCTTGGGTAGTCCGGGTACAGATACGCAGTATTTT
TRBJ2-5 | NA | NA | TRBV7-9 | CASSLAAGKETQYF | TGTGCCAGCAGCTTAGCTGCGGGGAAAGAGACCCAGTACTTC
TRBJ2-3 | TRBD2 | NA | TRBV29-1 | CSGGLAGAADTQYF | TGCAGCGGGGGACTAGCGGGAGCAGCAGATACGCAGTATTTT
TRBJ2-7 | NA | NA | TRBV5-1 | CASSSGPGIDYEQYF | TGCGCCAGCAGCTCGGGTCCCGGGATCGACTACGAGCAGTACTTC
TRBJ2-3 | NA | NA | TRBV2 | CASSELARGDTQYF | TGTGCCAGCAGTGAACTAGCGCGGGGTGATACGCAGTATTTT
TRBJ1-2 | NA | NA | TRBV4-1 | CASSLLPGLSYGYTF | TGCGCCAGCAGCCTCTTACCGGGACTTAGCTATGGCTACACCTTC
TRBJ2-1 | NA | NA | TRBV19 | CASSSRQWGGEFF | TGTGCCAGTAGTAGCCGACAGTGGGGGGGCGAGTTCTTC
TRBJ1-4 | NA | NA | TRBV28 | CASSWAEQLFF | TGTGCCAGCAGTTGGGCAGAGCAACTGTTTTTT
TRBJ2-7 | NA | NA | TRBV6-2/TRBV6-3 | CASSPVAPYEQYF | TGTGCCAGCAGCCCCGTTGCGCCCTACGAGCAGTACTTC
TRBJ1-1 | TRBD1 | NA | TRBV28 | CASSPQGAERTEAFF | TGTGCCAGCAGTCCACAGGGGGCTGAGCGAACTGAAGCTTTCTTT
TRBJ1-1 | NA | NA | TRBV6-4 | CASSDSLWNTEAFF | TGTGCCAGCAGTGACTCTCTGTGGAACACTGAAGCTTTCTTT
TRBJ2-7 | NA | NA | TRBV18 | CASSPPTRNEQYF | TGTGCCAGCTCACCACCGACAAGGAACGAGCAGTACTTC
TRBJ2-7 | TRBD2 | once | TRBV28 | CASSSISGGYEQYF | TGTGCCAGCAGCTCAATCTCCGGGGGGTACGAGCAGTACTTC
TRBJ1-3 | NA | NA | TRBV11-2 | CASSRWGVAGNTIYF | TGTGCCAGCAGCCGGTGGGGGGTTGCTGGAAACACCATATATTTT
TRBJ1-1 | NA | NA | TRBV7-2 | CASSLAAGDTEAFF | TGTGCCAGCAGCTTAGCGGCGGGGGACACTGAAGCTTTCTTT
TRBJ2-3 | NA | NA | TRBV19 | CASKGGTRDTQYF | TGTGCCAGTAAAGGCGGCACGCGAGATACGCAGTATTTT
TRBJ1-4 | TRBD1 | NA | TRBV4-2 | CASSQEPGQHEKLFF | TGTGCCAGCAGCCAAGAGCCGGGACAGCATGAAAAACTGTTTTTT
TRBJ2-7 | NA | NA | TRBV14 | CASSQRAFEQYF | TGTGCCAGCAGCCAAAGAGCTTTCGAGCAGTACTTC
TRBJ2-5 | NA | NA | TRBV5-1 | CASSLGAALQETQYF | TGCGCCAGCAGCTTGGGGGCAGCACTCCAAGAGACCCAGTACTTC
TRBJ2-7 | TRBD1 | few | TRBV5-4 | CASSQGSDRAAYEQYF | TGTGCCAGCAGCCAGGGGTCGGACAGGGCGGCCTACGAGCAGTACTTC
TRBJ1-3 | NA | once | TRBV10-3 | CAISPVSGNTIYF | TGTGCCATCAGCCCGGTCTCTGGAAACACCATATATTTT
TRBJ1-4 | TRBD1 | NA | TRBV7-2 | CASSFLTGGEKLFF | TGTGCCAGCAGCTTCCTAACAGGGGGTGAAAAACTGTTTTTT
TRBJ2-1 | TRBD2 | once | TRBV9 | CASSVRLAAYNEQFF | TGTGCCAGCAGCGTGAGACTAGCGGCCTACAATGAGCAGTTCTTC
TRBJ1-3 | TRBD1 | once | TRBV7-2 | CASSFGTGAGNTIYF | TGTGCCAGCAGCTTCGGAACAGGGGCAGGAAACACCATATATTTT
TRBJ2-7 | NA | NA | TRBV4-2 | CASSQDLRRYEQYF | TGTGCCAGCAGCCAAGATCTTCGGAGGTACGAGCAGTACTTC
TRBJ2-5 | TRBD2 | NA | TRBV7-2 | CASSLARTSGSETQYF | TGTGCCAGCAGCTTAGCTCGGACTAGCGGGAGTGAGACCCAGTACTTC
TRBJ2-7 | NA | few | TRBV6-2/TRBV6-3 | CASSQDRLPPYEQYF | TGTGCCAGCAGTCAAGACAGGCTGCCCCCCTACGAGCAGTACTTC
TRBJ1-4 | NA | NA | TRBV27 | CASRKQGPNEKLFF | TGTGCCAGCAGAAAACAGGGTCCTAATGAAAAACTGTTTTTT